Each of the 19 T cell receptor beta chains below was sequenced from the same sample in a study of shared clonotypes between healthy human individuals. Profiling relied on immunoSEQ multiplex PCR, and the TCRdb table lists in-frame clones only, not all of them. Here the sample spans a few million clones, 85% to 95% being singletons. Material: naive CD4+ T cells from PBMCs. Stated subset: CD45RA+ positively selected. The receptors were sampled from a man aged 18 to 35 in good health. Some clones in this sample may be carry-over from other donors' samples.

Comments on this clone: The sample contains more than one DNA sequence encoding this CDR3. This chain links TRBV28 with TRBJ1-4, with D uncertain. The CDR3 is made up of 12 amino acids. Trimming took off 3 bases at V and 3 bases at J, with 2 bases between the two ends. The V gene's germline CDR1 is MDHEN and CDR2 SYDVKM. The chain's CDR3 is CASSLPNEKLFF. CDR3 DNA: TGTGCCAGCAGTTTGCCTAATGAAAAACTGTTTTTT.

The chain carries TRBV6-5 and TRBJ1-2; possible D gene TRBD1, 6 bases. Trimming stripped 7 bases from V and 4 bases from J, with 19 bases between. There are 15 residues in the CDR3. Germline V gene lookup returns CDR1 MNHEY and CDR2 SVGAGI. The CDR3 region is CASTPTGLGAYGYTF. The CDR3 bases are TGTGCCAGCACCCCTACAGGGTTGGGGGCCTATGGCTACACCTTC.

This clone occurred once. This chain's CDR3 is CASSQLAGADTQYF. CDR3 nucleotides: TGTGCCAGCAGCCAACTAGCGGGAGCCGATACGCAGTATTTT. V is TRBV11-2 and J is TRBJ2-3, with 11 nucleotides matching TRBD2. Germline V gives CDR1 SGHAT, CDR2 FQNNGV. The CDR3 spans 14 residues. The trim removed 5 bases at V and 6 bases at J, leaving 4 bases unmatched.

The chain is built from TRBV20-1 and TRBJ2-1, with D uncertain. CDR1 and CDR2 (germline): DFQATT, SNEGSKA (reference sequence). This CDR3 has 11 amino acids. The V end lost 7 bases, the J end lost 8 bases, and 12 bases lay between the germline ends. CDR3 DNA: TGCAGTGTTACAAATATAGATGAGCAGTTCTTC. Translated: CSVTNIDEQFF.

The chain joins TRBV7-2 to TRBJ2-1, with 11 bases fitting TRBD2. The germline V gene has CDR1 SGHTA and CDR2 FQGNSA. There are 16 residues in the CDR3. The V gene end was trimmed by 1 base and the J gene end by 5 bases; junction bases not matched to a gene: 4. In nucleotides, the CDR3 is TGTGCCAGCAGCTTAGTGGGGACTAGCGGTGACAATGAGCAGTTCTTC. Its translation: CASSLVGTSGDNEQFF. Full variable domain (rest looked up from reference TRBV7-2 and TRBJ2-1): GAGVSQSPSNKVTEKGKDVELRCDPISGHTALYWYRQSLGQGLEFLIYFQGNSAPDKSGLPSDRFSAERTGGSVSTLTIQRTQQEDSAVYLCASSLVGTSGDNEQFFGPGTRLTVL.

The rearrangement links TRBV29-1 to TRBJ2-2; D gene unclear. The CDR3 is 11 residues long. Germline V gene data show CDR1 as SQVTM and CDR2 as ANQGSEA. V was cut by 7 bases and J by 4 bases, with 7 bases left in between. CDR3 in amino acids: CSAWVTGELFF. For the CDR3, the DNA is TGCAGCGCGTGGGTCACCGGGGAGCTGTTTTTT.

V gene TRBV7-6 combines with J gene TRBJ2-3, with TRBD2 matching over 8 bases. This CDR3 is built from 15 residues. Per germline, CDR1 SGHVS and CDR2 FNYEAQ. The V segment lost 5 bases and the J segment 0 bases; nucleotides outside the gene matches: 4. The CDR3 is CASSGLALSTDTQYF. The CDR3 DNA reads as TGTGCCAGCAGCGGACTAGCTCTTAGCACAGATACGCAGTATTTT.

This chain uses TRBV30 with TRBJ2-7, with D perhaps TRBD1 or TRBD2 (5 bases each). V lost 1 base and J lost 5, with 18 bases in between. CDR1 is GTSNPN and CDR2 is SVGIG in the germline V gene (reference sequence). The CDR3 extends over 15 amino acids. DNA of the CDR3: TGTGCCTGGAGTGACTCCGGGACCGGGCGGCACGAGCAGTACTTC. It yields the protein CAWSDSGTGRHEQYF.

CDR3 bases: TGTGCCAGCAGCTTAGCCGGGACTAGCGGGAGGAACGAGCAGTACTTC. Amino acids: CASSLAGTSGRNEQYF. The chain recombines TRBV7-9 with TRBJ2-7; TRBD2 aligns across 15 bases. V lost 0 bases, J lost 5 bases, and 2 bases stayed unmatched. The CDR3 totals 16 residues. Germline V gives CDR1 SEHNR, CDR2 FQNEAQ (reference sequence).

The chain is built from TRBV6-4 and TRBJ2-7; D might be TRBD2 (5 bases). The V end was cut by 0 bases, the J end by 7 bases, with 19 bases between. The germline V gene has CDR1 MRHNA and CDR2 SNTAGT. The CDR3 is 16 amino acids. CDR3 region: CASSDSIASTRGEQYF. CDR3 coding DNA: TGTGCCAGCAGTGACTCGATAGCATCCACCCGAGGGGAGCAGTACTTC.

The chain links TRBV30 to TRBJ1-4; TRBD1 might be the D (6 bases). The CDR3 extends over 14 amino acids. Germline values: CDR1 GTSNPN, CDR2 SVGIG (reference sequence). The V gene lost 3 bases and the J gene lost 7 bases, with 15 bases spanning the gap. The CDR3: CAWSNTGRSEKLFF. CDR3 in DNA: TGTGCCTGGAGCAATACAGGGCGGAGTGAAAAACTGTTTTTT.

The gene calls are TRBV6-1 and TRBJ2-7; 10 bases are a match to TRBD1. The CDR3 extends over 14 amino acids. After removal of 2 bases from V and 3 bases from J, the junction contained 1 base not matched to a gene. Germline CDR1 is MNHNS and CDR2 is SASEGT. CDR3 sequence: CASSEWDRGYEQYF. The CDR3 coding sequence is TGTGCCAGCAGTGAATGGGACAGGGGCTACGAGCAGTACTTC.

The chain recombines TRBV5-1 with TRBJ2-2; no clear D. Between the trimmed V and J ends, which lost 0 bases and 4 bases, there was a span of 10 bases. The CDR3 runs 15 residues. The V gene's germline CDR1 is SGHRS and CDR2 YFSETQ. The CDR3 DNA sequence: TGCGCCAGCAGCTTGGAGAAGGCGGCCACCGGGGAGCTGTTTTTT. The encoded protein is CASSLEKAATGELFF.

This clone was detected once. This chain connects TRBV28 to TRBJ1-1; perhaps TRBD1 as D (5 bases). The CDR3 consists of 14 residues. Trimming removed 0 bases at V and 5 bases at J, with 10 bases between. CDR1 and CDR2 from the germline V gene are MDHEN and SYDVKM. CDR3 amino acids: CASSLWGGFTEAFF. Written as DNA, the CDR3 is TGTGCCAGCAGTTTATGGGGGGGGTTTACTGAAGCTTTCTTT.

V and J are TRBV9 and TRBJ2-5; a possible D gene is TRBD2 (5 bases). This CDR3 is built from 14 residues. Germline V gives CDR1 SGDLS, CDR2 YYNGEE. V was cut by 2 bases and J by 5 bases, with 13 bases left in between. CDR3 region: CASSVGRGVETQYF. CDR3 DNA: TGTGCCAGCAGCGTCGGACGGGGTGTGGAGACCCAGTACTTC.

The rearrangement links TRBV29-1 to TRBJ1-1, with no clear D. Looked up from germline, CDR1 is SQVTM and CDR2 is ANQGSEA. The CDR3 length is 12 residues. Trimming cost V 4 bases and J 4 bases, with 10 bases left between them. CDR3 sequence (DNA): TGCAGCGTTGGCCGTGCGGGCACTGAAGCTTTCTTT. As protein: CSVGRAGTEAFF.

This chain connects TRBV7-9 to TRBJ1-3, with no clear D. V was cut by 11 bases and J by 0 bases, with 14 bases left in between. The CDR3 is 14 amino acids. From germline, CDR1 is SEHNR and CDR2 FQNEAQ (reference sequence). The CDR3 loop reads CAGRDVLSGNTIYF. The CDR3 nucleotides are TGTGCCGGAAGAGACGTTCTCTCTGGAAACACCATATATTTT.

Concerning this clone itself: One end of the junction is discordant with germline, which a read error may explain. J is TRBJ2-1 and V is TRBV27; D may be TRBD1 (6 bases). Germline V lookup: CDR1 MNHEY, CDR2 SMNVEV (reference sequence). CDR3 length equals 16 residues. Here the CDR3 reads CASSLSGTRKVNAQFF. In DNA form, the CDR3 reads TGTGCCAGCAGTTTATCCGGGACAAGGAAAGTGAATGCGCAGTTCTTC.

V is TRBV6-6 and J is TRBJ2-5, with D possibly TRBD1 on 5 matching bases. Germline values: CDR1 MNHNY, CDR2 SVGAGI (reference sequence). The CDR3 sequence is 11 residues long. The V gene lost 6 bases and the J gene lost 10 bases, with 12 bases spanning the gap. CDR3 region: CASSPQGYQYF. CDR3 in DNA: TGTGCCAGCAGCCCTCAGGGATACCAGTACTTC.